This entry features one T cell receptor beta chain sequence. Cells sorted as Tregs were CD4+, CD25+ and CD127-/low. Trimming took 0 bases from V and 3 from J, leaving 10 bases between them. The CDR3 is 15 residues long. Germline lookup yields CDR1 SGHRS and CDR2 YFSETQ. After constant-region reverse-primer amplification, full-length variable regions underwent semi-nested PCR with Nested Universal Primer A. One entry per CDR3 protein results from TCRdb running MiXCR on the 5' RACE reads. The top ten hold under 5% of the sample, which has around 44,000 distinct CDR3 sequences, 20% to 25% seen once. The receptor comes from a female donor with breast cancer. The sequencing sample was made of Tregs sorted from blood. The chain joins TRBV5-1 to TRBJ2-1, with D possibly TRBD1 on 6 matching bases. CDR3 bases: TGCGCCAGCAGCTTGGTGGGGGCGAGCTACAATGAGCAGTTCTTC. Translation: CASSLVGASYNEQFF.